This T cell receptor beta chain was recorded in a study of T cells expressing NK-cell markers. Overall study context: All TCR beta repertoires analysed originated from sorted CD3+CD56+NKG2C+, CD3+CD56+NKG2C- and CD3+CD56-NKG2C+ T cells. Seven of the eight sequenced donors were classified as HCMV-seropositive, and one was classified as seronegative.

UMIs were included in TCR beta cDNA generated by 5'RACE template switching. TCRdb processed the 5' RACE reads again and assigns one entry to each CDR3 protein, with no DNA. The sample includes roughly 150,000 distinct CDR3 sequences. Germline CDR1 is SQVTM and CDR2 is ANQGSEA. CDR3 length: 15 residues. V and J are TRBV29-1 and TRBJ1-3; no DNA is available, so the TRBD1 call from TCRdb remains unchecked. Material for sequencing was blood T cells: a sorted CD56 or NKG2C T cell subset, CD4+ or CD8+ T cells, or bulk PBMC T cells (not recorded which). The source is a man between 18 and 69 years old in good health. The CDR3 loop is CSVAEQVFSGKTIYF.